This section outlines one T cell receptor beta chain sequence together with its context. The sample is drawn from a study of CDR3 diversity in severe acne. The CDR3 has 15 amino acids. Germline-derived CDR1 and CDR2 are MNHEY and SMNVEV (reference sequence). Trimming cost V 2 bases and J 4 bases, with 12 bases left between them. TCRdb analysed the PCR reads with MiXCR anew, one entry per CDR3 protein. The data show around 94,000 distinct CDR3 sequences, more than 45% seen once. Sequenced: blood. This chain links TRBV27 with TRBJ1-3; TRBD1 might be the D (5 bases). The sequence was obtained from a male donor with acne. The CDR3 region has the DNA TGTGCCAGCAGTTTAACACAGGCTGCCGGAAACACCATATATTTT. Residues: CASSLTQAAGNTIYF.